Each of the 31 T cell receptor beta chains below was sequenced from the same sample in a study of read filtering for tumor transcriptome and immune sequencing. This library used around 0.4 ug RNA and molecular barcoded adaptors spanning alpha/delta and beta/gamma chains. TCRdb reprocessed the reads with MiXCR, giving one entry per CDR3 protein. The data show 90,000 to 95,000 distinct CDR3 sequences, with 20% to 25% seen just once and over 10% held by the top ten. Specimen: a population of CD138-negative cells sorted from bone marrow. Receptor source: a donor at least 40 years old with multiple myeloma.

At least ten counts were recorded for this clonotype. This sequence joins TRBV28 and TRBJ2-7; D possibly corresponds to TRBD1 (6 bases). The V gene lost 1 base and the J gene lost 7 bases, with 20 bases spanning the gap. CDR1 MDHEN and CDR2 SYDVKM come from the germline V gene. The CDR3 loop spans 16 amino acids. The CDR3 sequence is CASSLYTGSRPSEQYF. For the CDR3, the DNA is TGTGCCAGCAGTTTATATACAGGGAGTCGGCCGTCGGAGCAGTACTTC.

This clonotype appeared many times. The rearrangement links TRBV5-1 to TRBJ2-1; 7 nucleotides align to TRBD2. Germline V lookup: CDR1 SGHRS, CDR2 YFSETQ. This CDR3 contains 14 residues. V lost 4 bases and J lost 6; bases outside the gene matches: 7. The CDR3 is CASSTGTTLNEQFF. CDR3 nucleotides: TGCGCCAGCAGCACCGGGACTACCCTCAATGAGCAGTTCTTC. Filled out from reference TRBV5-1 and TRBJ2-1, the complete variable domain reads KAGVTQTPRYLIKTRGQQVTLSCSPISGHRSVSWYQQTPGQGLQFLFEYFSETQRNKGNFPGRFSGRQFSNSRSEMNVSTLELGDSALYLCASSTGTTLNEQFFGPGTRLTVL.

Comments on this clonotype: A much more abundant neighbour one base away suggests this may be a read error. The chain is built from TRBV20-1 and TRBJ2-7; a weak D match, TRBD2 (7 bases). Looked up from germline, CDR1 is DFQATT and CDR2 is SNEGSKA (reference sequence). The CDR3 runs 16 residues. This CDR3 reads CSARAGGHPVLYEQHF. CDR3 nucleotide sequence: TGCAGTGCTAGAGCGGGGGGACACCCGGTTTTATACGAGCAGCACTTC.

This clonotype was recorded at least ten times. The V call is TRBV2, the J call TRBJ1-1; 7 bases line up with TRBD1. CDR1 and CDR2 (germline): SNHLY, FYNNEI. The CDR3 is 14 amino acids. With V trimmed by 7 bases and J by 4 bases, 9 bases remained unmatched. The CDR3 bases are TGTGCCAGCATCGACAGGGCCGCTTTCACTGAAGCTTTCTTT. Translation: CASIDRAAFTEAFF.

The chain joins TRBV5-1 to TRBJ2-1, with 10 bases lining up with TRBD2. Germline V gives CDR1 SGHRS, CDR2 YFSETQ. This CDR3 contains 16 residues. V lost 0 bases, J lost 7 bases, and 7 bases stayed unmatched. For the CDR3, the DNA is TGCGCCAGCAGCTTGGATGCTAGCGGGGGCAATAATGAGCAGTTCTTC. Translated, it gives CASSLDASGGNNEQFF.

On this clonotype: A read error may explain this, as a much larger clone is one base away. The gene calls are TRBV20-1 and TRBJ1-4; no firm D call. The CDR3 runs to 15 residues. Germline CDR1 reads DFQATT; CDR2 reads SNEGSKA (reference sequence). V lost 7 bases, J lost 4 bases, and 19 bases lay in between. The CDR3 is CSVRQLSDRNEKLFF. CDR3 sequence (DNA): TGCAGTGTAAGGCAGTTATCCGACCGTAATGAAAAACTGTTTTTT.

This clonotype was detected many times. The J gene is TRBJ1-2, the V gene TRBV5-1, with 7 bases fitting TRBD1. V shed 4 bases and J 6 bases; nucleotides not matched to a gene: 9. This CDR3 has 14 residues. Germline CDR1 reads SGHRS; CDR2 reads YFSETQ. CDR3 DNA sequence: TGCGCCAGCAGCCCCGCAACAGGGGCGGATGGCTACACCTTC. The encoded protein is CASSPATGADGYTF.

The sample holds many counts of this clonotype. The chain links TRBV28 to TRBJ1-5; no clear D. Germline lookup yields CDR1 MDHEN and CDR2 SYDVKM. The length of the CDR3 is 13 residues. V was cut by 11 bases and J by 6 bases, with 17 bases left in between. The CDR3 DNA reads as TGTGCCGCCGGAAGACCGTACGCTCAGCCCCAGCATTTT. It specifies CAAGRPYAQPQHF.

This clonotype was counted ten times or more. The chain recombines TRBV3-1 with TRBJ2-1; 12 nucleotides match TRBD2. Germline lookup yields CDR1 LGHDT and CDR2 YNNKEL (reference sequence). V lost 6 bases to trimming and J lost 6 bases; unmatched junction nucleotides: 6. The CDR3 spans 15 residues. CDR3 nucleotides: TGTGCCAGCAGACGGAGGGGACTAGCGGGCAATGAGCAGTTCTTC. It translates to CASRRRGLAGNEQFF.

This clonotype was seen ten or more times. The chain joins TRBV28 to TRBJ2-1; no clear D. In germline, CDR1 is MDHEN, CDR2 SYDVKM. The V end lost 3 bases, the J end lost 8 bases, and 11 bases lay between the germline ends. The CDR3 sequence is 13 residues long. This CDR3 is CASSFEVPHEQFF. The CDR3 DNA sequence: TGTGCCAGCAGTTTCGAAGTCCCCCATGAGCAGTTCTTC.

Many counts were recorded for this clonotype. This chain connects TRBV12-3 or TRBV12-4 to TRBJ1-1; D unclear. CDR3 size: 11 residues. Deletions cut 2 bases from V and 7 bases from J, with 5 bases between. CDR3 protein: CASSLRNEAFF. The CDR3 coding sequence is TGTGCCAGCAGTTTAAGGAATGAAGCTTTCTTT.

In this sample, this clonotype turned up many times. The CDR3 DNA reads TGCAGCGTGGCGGGGGTAGGCGCTGAAGCTTTCTTT. It specifies CSVAGVGAEAFF. V is TRBV29-1 and J is TRBJ1-1; D possibly corresponds to TRBD1 (5 bases). Trimming left V 6 bases short and J 6 bases short, with 14 bases between. This CDR3 contains 12 residues. Germline V CDR1 and CDR2: SQVTM, ANQGSEA.

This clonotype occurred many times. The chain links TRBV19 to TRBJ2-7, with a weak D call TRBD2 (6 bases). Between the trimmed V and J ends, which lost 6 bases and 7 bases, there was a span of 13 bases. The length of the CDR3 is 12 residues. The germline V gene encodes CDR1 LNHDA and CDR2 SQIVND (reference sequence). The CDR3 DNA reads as TGTGCCAGTAGATCTAGGCGGGGTGAGCAGTACTTC. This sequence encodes CASRSRRGEQYF.

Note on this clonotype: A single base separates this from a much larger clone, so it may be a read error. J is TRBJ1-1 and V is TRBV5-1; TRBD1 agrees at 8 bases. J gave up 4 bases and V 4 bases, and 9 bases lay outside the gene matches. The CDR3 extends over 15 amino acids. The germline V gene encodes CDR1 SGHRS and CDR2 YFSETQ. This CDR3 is CASSGGQGLSTEAFF. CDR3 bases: TGCGCCAGCAGCGGAGGACAGGGCTTGAGCACTGAAGCTTTCTTT.

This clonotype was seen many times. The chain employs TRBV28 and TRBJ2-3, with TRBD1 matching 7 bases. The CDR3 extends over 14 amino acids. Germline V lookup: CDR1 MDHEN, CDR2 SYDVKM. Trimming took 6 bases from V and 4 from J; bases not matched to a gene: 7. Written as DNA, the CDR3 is TGTGCCAGCAGCCGAGACAGGGTGGCAGATACGCAGTATTTT. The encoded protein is CASSRDRVADTQYF. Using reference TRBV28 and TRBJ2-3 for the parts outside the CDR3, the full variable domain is DVKVTQSSRYLVKRTGEKVFLECVQDMDHENMFWYRQDPGLGLRLIYFSYDVKMKEKGDIPEGYSVSREKKERFSLILESASTNQTSMYLCASSRDRVADTQYFGPGTRLTVL.

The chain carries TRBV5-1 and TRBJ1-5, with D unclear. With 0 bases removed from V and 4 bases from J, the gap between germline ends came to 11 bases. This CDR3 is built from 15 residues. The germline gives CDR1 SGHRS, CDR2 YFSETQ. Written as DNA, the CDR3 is TGCGCCAGCAGCTTGGTGGTTGGAGGAAATCAGCCCCAGCATTTT. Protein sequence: CASSLVVGGNQPQHF. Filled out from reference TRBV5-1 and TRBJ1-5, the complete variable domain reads KAGVTQTPRYLIKTRGQQVTLSCSPISGHRSVSWYQQTPGQGLQFLFEYFSETQRNKGNFPGRFSGRQFSNSRSEMNVSTLELGDSALYLCASSLVVGGNQPQHFGDGTRLSIL.

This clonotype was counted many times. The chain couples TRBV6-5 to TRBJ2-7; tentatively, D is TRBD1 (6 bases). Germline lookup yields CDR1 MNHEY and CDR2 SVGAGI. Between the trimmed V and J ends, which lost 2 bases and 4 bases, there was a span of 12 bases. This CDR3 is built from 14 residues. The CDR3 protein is CASSYGGTKYEQYF. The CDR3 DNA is TGTGCCAGCAGTTACGGTGGGACAAAATACGAGCAGTACTTC.

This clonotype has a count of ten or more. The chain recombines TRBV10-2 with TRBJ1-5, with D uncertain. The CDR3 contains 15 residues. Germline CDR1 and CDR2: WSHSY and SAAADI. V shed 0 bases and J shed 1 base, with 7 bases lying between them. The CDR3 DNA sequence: TGCGCCAGCAGTGAGTCGGCAGCGAGCAATCAGCCCCAGCATTTT. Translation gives CASSESAASNQPQHF.

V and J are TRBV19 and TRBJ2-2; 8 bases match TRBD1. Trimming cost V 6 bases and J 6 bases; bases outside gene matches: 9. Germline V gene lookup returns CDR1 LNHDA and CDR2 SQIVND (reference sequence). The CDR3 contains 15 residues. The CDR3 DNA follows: TGTGCCAGTAGAAATACAGGGGGGCGGGCCGGGGAGCTGTTTTTT. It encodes CASRNTGGRAGELFF.

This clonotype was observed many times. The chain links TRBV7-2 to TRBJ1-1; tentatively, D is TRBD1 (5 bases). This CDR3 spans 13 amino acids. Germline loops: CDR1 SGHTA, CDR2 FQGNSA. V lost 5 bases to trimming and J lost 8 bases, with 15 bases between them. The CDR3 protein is CASSIFDSREAFF. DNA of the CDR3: TGTGCCAGCAGCATCTTCGACAGTCGCGAAGCTTTCTTT.

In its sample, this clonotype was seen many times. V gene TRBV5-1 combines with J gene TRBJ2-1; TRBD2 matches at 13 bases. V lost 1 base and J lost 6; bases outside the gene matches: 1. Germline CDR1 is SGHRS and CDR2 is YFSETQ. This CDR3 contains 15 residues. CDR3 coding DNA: TGCGCCAGCAGCTTGACTAGCGGGGGGGCCAATGAGCAGTTCTTC. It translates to CASSLTSGGANEQFF.

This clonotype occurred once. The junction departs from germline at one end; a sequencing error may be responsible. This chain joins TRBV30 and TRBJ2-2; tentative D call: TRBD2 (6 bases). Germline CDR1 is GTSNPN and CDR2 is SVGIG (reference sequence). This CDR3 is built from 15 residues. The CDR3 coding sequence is TGTGCCTGGAGTGTAGGAGGGATAGACACTGGGGAGCTGTTTTTT. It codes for CAWSVGGIDTGELFF.

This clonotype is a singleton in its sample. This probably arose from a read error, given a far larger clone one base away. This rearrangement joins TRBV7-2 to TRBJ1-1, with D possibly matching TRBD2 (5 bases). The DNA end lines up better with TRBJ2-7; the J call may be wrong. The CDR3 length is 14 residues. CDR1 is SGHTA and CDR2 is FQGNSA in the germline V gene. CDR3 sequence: CASSFGIMGYGQYF. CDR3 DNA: TGTGCCAGCAGTTTCGGGATAATGGGCTACGGGCAGTACTTC.

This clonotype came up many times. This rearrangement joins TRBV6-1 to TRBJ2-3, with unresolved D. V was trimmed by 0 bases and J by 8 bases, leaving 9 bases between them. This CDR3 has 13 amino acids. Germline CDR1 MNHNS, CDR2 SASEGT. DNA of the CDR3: TGTGCCAGCAGTGAAGCGCCCTTGGGTACGCAGTATTTT. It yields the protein CASSEAPLGTQYF.

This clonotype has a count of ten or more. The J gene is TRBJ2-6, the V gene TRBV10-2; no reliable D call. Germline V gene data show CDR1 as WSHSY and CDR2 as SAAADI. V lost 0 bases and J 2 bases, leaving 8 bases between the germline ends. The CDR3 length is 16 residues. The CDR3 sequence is CASSESPRAGANVLTF. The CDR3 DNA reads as TGCGCCAGCAGTGAGTCCCCCCGCGCTGGGGCCAACGTCCTGACTTTC.

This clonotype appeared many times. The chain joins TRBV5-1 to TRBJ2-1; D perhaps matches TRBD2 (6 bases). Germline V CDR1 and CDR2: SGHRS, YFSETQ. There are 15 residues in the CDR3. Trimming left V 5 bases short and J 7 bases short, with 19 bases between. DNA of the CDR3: TGCGCCAGCAGTTCCGGGGCGCGACTAGGAAATGAGCAGTTCTTC. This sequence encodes CASSSGARLGNEQFF.

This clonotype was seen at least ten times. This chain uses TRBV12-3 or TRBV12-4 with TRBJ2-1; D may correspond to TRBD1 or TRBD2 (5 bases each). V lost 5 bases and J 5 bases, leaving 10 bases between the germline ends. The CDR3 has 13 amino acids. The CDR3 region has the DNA TGTGCCAGCAGTCCGGGACCCCACAATGAGCAGTTCTTC. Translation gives CASSPGPHNEQFF.

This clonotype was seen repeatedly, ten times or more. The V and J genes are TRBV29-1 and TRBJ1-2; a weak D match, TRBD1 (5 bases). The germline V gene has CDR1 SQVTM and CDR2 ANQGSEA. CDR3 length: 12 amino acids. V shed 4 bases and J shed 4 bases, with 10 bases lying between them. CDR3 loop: CSVVLGPYGYTF. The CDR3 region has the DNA TGCAGCGTTGTCCTGGGACCCTATGGCTACACCTTC.

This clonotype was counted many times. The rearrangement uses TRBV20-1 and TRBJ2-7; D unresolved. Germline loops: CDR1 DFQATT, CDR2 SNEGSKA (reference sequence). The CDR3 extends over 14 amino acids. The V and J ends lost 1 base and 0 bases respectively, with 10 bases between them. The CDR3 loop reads CSARARHTSYEQYF. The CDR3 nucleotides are TGCAGTGCTAGAGCTAGACATACCTCCTACGAGCAGTACTTC.

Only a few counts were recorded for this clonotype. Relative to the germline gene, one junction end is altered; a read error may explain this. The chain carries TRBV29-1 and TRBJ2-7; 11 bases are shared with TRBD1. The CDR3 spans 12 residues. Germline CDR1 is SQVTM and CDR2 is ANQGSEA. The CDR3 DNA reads TGCAGCGCTTGGGACAGGGGGAACGAGCAGTACTTT. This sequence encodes CSAWDRGNEQYF.

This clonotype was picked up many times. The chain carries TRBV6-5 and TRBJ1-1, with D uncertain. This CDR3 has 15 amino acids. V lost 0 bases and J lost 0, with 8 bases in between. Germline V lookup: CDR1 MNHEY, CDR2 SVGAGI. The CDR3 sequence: CASSYSNRVNTEAFF. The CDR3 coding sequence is TGTGCCAGCAGTTACTCGAATAGGGTGAACACTGAAGCTTTCTTT.